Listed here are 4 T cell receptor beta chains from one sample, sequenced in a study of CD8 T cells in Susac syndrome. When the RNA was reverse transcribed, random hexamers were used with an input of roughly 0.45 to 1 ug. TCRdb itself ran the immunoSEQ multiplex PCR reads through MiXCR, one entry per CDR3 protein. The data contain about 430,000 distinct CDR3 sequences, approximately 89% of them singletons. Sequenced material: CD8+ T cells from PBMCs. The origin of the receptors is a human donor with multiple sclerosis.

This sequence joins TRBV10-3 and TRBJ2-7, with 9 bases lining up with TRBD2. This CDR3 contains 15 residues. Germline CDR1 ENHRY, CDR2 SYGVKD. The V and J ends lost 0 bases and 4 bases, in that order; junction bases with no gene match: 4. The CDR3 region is CAISESLAGEYEQYF. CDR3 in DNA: TGTGCCATCAGTGAGTCTTTAGCGGGAGAGTACGAGCAGTACTTC.

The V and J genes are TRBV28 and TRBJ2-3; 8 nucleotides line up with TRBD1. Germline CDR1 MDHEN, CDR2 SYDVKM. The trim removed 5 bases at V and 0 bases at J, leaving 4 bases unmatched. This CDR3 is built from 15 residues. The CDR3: CASSQGALSTDTQYF. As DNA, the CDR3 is TGTGCCAGCAGTCAGGGGGCGCTAAGCACAGATACGCAGTATTTT.

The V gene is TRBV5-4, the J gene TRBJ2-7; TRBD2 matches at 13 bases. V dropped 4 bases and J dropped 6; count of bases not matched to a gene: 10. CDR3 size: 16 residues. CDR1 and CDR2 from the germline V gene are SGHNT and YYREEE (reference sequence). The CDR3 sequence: CASSPSGLAGVSEQYF. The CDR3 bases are TGTGCCAGCAGCCCATCAGGACTAGCGGGAGTGTCCGAGCAGTACTTC.

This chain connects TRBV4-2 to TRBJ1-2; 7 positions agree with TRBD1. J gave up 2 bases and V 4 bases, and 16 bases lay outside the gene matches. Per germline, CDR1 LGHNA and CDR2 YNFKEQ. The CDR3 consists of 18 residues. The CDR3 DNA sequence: TGTGCCAGCAGCCGAATCAAAGCGTTAGGACAGGAGAACTATGGCTACACCTTC. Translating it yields CASSRIKALGQENYGYTF.